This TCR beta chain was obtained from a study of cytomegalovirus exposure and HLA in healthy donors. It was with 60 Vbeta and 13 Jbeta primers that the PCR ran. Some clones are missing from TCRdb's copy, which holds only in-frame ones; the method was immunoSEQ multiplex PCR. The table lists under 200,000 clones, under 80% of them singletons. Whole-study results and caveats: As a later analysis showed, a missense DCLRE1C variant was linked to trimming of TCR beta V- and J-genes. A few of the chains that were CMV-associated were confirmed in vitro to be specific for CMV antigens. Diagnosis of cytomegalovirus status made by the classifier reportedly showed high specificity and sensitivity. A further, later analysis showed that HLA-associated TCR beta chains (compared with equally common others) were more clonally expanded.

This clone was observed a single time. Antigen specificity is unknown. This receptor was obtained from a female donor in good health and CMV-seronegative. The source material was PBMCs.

CDR3 region: CASSFDRGRETQYF. CDR3 DNA sequence: TGTGCCAGCAGCTTCGACAGGGGCAGAGAGACCCAGTACTTC. The chain joins TRBV11-2 to TRBJ2-5; 8 bases are shared with TRBD1. Germline trimming cut 3 bases from V and 4 bases from J; bases unmatched to any gene: 4. Germline V CDR1 and CDR2: SGHAT, FQNNGV. This CDR3 spans 14 amino acids. The whole variable domain, filled in from reference TRBV11-2 and TRBJ2-5, reads EAGVAQSPRYKIIEKRQSVAFWCNPISGHATLYWYQQILGQGPKLLIQFQNNGVVDDSQLPKDRFSAERLKGVDSTLKIQPAKLEDSAVYLCASSFDRGRETQYFGPGTRLLVL.